This T cell receptor (beta chain) was captured by sequencing in a study of cytomegalovirus exposure and HLA in healthy donors. Study summary: T cells numbering about 179 million yielded approximately 120 million unique TCR beta sequences in an earlier analysis. Out of 398 genotyped donors, less than 90% belonged to the Caucasian-associated ancestry cluster.

CDR3 size: 15 residues. The V gene end was trimmed by 2 bases and the J gene end by 2 bases; junction bases not matched to a gene: 4. Germline lookup yields CDR1 SGHRS and CDR2 YFSETQ. The PCR was carried out with 60 Vbeta primers and 13 Jbeta primers. Assay: immunoSEQ multiplex PCR; the TCRdb copy retains only in-frame clones and omits some. This sample yields roughly 100,000 clones, of which 75% to 85% are seen a single time; more than 3% belongs to the top ten. Broader study findings: The only immune exposure information that was available was CMV serostatus.

Unrecorded immune exposures were likely, despite nominal health at sampling. The count of this clone is one. What it recognizes is unknown. The chain is built from TRBV5-1 and TRBJ2-7; 10 nucleotides agree with TRBD2. This TCR was sampled from a man aged 25 to 40 in good health and CMV-seropositive. What was sequenced was PBMCs. DNA of the CDR3: TGCGCCAGCAGCTTTGGGCTAGCGGGGGCCTACGAGCAGTACTTC. Translation: CASSFGLAGAYEQYF.